This TCR beta chain was recorded in a study of blood T cell repertoires in COVID-19 (dated by TCRdb to 2019 to 2021). General notes on the study: Samples covering the acute and convalescent phases of COVID-19 were provided by collaborators in the United States, Italy and Spain. The prospective study material was composed of cDNA or gDNA derived from T cells, B-cell-depleted T cells, or PBMCs. The dataset comprised deeply sampled blood TCRbeta repertoires from subjects exposed to, actively infected with, or recovered from COVID-19. A freely available public database, intended as a resource for researchers studying the immune response to SARS-CoV-2, is where the repertoires were released. The samples were drawn from the first 160 participants of the ongoing ImmuneRACE study and from 1,254 subjects provided by 6 global collaborators. Sample metadata almost always included a de-identified subject ID, COVID-19 status, age in years and sex. Where available, HLA class I and class II types were taken from metadata supplied by the sample provider and were not determined by assay-based typing. Beyond this particular receptor, the publication reports: Clinical and demographic metadata were provided uncurated, with the amount varying by source and participant.

TCRbeta CDR3 regions were amplified from genomic DNA by means of the immunoSEQ Assay, a bias-controlled multiplex PCR. The paper's processing steps were these. Within the assay, amplification of reference gene primers was used to estimate how many nucleated cells each sample contained. To quantify the absolute abundance of each unique TCRbeta CDR3 rearrangement, sequence reads were collapsed and filtered. For each sample, productive Simpson clonality was calculated as the square root of Simpson's diversity index over productive rearrangements. In its TCRdb copy, this immuneACCESS table keeps in-frame sequences only and misses some clones. Where compared with another copy, unresolved V genes explain less than half of these, and the others have no known cause. V, J and clone size are taken as reported in that table, and D and trimming were inferred from the DNA itself. The sample table shows 380,000 or so clones, and 89% are seen once. The top ten constitute 0.95% to 1.5% of the sample.

Trimming takes 5 bases from V and 2 bases from J, and the germline ends sit 12 bases apart. According to the germline V gene, CDR1 reads SGHAT and CDR2 reads FQNNGV. Including cysteine and phenylalanine, the CDR3 has 14 amino acids. Just the 42-base CDR3 DNA is kept, in frame starting at base 1. The collaborating institutions used their own protocols to collect whole blood in K2EDTA tubes. For TCRbeta analysis, collaborators shipped samples in one of three forms: frozen whole blood, isolated PBMCs, or DNA extracted from either of those sample types. In the case of this clone: Its recognized antigen is unknown. The record has no base qualities; no much larger clone is one base away.

The sequencing sample was made of peripheral blood. Recombination linked TRBV11-2 to TRBJ1-1; the D segment could be TRBD1, given 6 matching bases. This clonotype originated in a man aged 40-49 years with acute or convalescent COVID-19. The CDR3 region has the sequence CASSTEGVNTEAFF. In nucleotide form, the sequence is TGTGCCAGCAGCACAGAGGGGGTTAACACTGAAGCTTTCTTT.